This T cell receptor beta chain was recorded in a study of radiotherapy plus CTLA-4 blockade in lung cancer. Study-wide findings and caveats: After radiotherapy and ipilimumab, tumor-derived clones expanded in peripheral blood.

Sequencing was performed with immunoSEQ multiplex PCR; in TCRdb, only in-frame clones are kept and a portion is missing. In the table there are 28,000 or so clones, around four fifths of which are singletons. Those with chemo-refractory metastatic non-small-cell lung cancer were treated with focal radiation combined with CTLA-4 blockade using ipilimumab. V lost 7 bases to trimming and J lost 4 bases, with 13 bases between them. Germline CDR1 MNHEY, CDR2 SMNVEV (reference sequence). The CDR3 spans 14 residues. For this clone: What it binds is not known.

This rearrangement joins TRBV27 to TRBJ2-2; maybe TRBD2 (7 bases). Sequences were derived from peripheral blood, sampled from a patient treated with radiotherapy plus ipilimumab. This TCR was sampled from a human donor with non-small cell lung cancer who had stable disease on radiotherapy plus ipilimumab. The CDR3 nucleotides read TGTGCCAGCACCACGGGGGGCCGCACCGGGGAGCTGTTTTTT. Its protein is CASTTGGRTGELFF.